These T cell receptor beta chains were read from a single sample in a study of tumor T cells in aggressive B-cell lymphoma. The assay was immunoSEQ multiplex PCR, and TCRdb's table has in-frame clones only and misses some. Of approximately 5,200 clones in the sample, over 90% are singletons; the top ten hold less than 4.5%. Sequences were obtained from tumor tissue. The receptors derive from an adult with diffuse large B cell lymphoma. The CDR3 runs from the conserved cysteine through the conserved F or W. Fields, in order: D gene, clone size, V gene, J gene, CDR3 length, CDR3 DNA, CDR3 protein. D genes are given only for firm matches. Only part of the rows carry a size: once, few, many, or a class if the clone is expanded.

d_call: TRBD2
clone_size: .
v_call: TRBV29-1
j_call: TRBJ2-7
cdr3_length: 16
cdr3_nt: TGCAGCGTTGACGGACTAGCGGGAGGGCACTACTACGAGCAGTACTTC
cdr3_aa: CSVDGLAGGHYYEQYF

d_call: .
clone_size: .
v_call: TRBV4-3
j_call: TRBJ1-1
cdr3_length: 14
cdr3_nt: TGCGCCAGCAGCCAATGGATCGGGTACACTGAAGCTTTCTTT
cdr3_aa: CASSQWIGYTEAFF

d_call: TRBD2
clone_size: .
v_call: TRBV7-3
j_call: TRBJ2-1
cdr3_length: 15
cdr3_nt: TGTGCCAGCAGCTCCCTAGCGGGCTCCTACAATGAGCAGTTCTTC
cdr3_aa: CASSSLAGSYNEQFF

d_call: TRBD2
clone_size: .
v_call: TRBV28
j_call: TRBJ2-7
cdr3_length: 14
cdr3_nt: TGTGCCACCAGAGTTCCGGGAGGGGCCTACGAGCAGTACTTC
cdr3_aa: CATRVPGGAYEQYF

d_call: TRBD1
clone_size: once
v_call: TRBV27
j_call: TRBJ1-2
cdr3_length: 15
cdr3_nt: TGTGCCAGCAGTTCTTACAGGGGGCTGGGCTATGGCTACACCTTC
cdr3_aa: CASSSYRGLGYGYTF

d_call: TRBD1
clone_size: .
v_call: TRBV7-9
j_call: TRBJ1-1
cdr3_length: 17
cdr3_nt: TGTGCCAGCAGCCGACACGCGCGGACAGGGGTGAACACTGAAGCTTTCTTT
cdr3_aa: CASSRHARTGVNTEAFF

d_call: TRBD2
clone_size: .
v_call: TRBV5-1
j_call: TRBJ2-1
cdr3_length: 16
cdr3_nt: TGCGCCAGCAGCACTATAGCGGGACTCACTTACAATGAGCAGTTCTTC
cdr3_aa: CASSTIAGLTYNEQFF

d_call: TRBD2
clone_size: .
v_call: TRBV4-1
j_call: TRBJ2-1
cdr3_length: 16
cdr3_nt: TGCGCCAGCAGCCAGCGACTAGCTGGGGGGGGTAATGAGCAGTTCTTC
cdr3_aa: CASSQRLAGGGNEQFF

d_call: TRBD2
clone_size: .
v_call: TRBV11-2
j_call: TRBJ2-1
cdr3_length: 16
cdr3_nt: TGTGCCAGCAGCTTAGTGGGACTAGCGGGGGACAATGAGCAGTTCTTC
cdr3_aa: CASSLVGLAGDNEQFF

d_call: .
clone_size: .
v_call: TRBV18
j_call: TRBJ2-3
cdr3_length: 14
cdr3_nt: TGTGCCAGCTCACCAGAAACTAGCACAGATACGCAGTATTTT
cdr3_aa: CASSPETSTDTQYF

d_call: TRBD2
clone_size: once
v_call: TRBV27
j_call: TRBJ2-3
cdr3_length: 14
cdr3_nt: TGTGCCAGTCGCGGCGGGGGGGCCTTAGATACGCAGTATTTT
cdr3_aa: CASRGGGALDTQYF

d_call: TRBD1
clone_size: .
v_call: TRBV27
j_call: TRBJ2-7
cdr3_length: 14
cdr3_nt: TGTGCCAGCAAAAGTCCGGGACAGGCCTACGAGCAGTACTTC
cdr3_aa: CASKSPGQAYEQYF

d_call: TRBD1
clone_size: few
v_call: TRBV29-1
j_call: TRBJ1-1
cdr3_length: 12
cdr3_nt: TGCAGCGTCCGGGACAGGGGAACTGAAGCTTTCTTT
cdr3_aa: CSVRDRGTEAFF

d_call: TRBD1
clone_size: .
v_call: TRBV28
j_call: TRBJ2-7
cdr3_length: 14
cdr3_nt: TGTGCCAGCAGTCGGCCAGGGGGTGCCTACGAGCAGTACTTC
cdr3_aa: CASSRPGGAYEQYF

d_call: .
clone_size: .
v_call: TRBV5-1
j_call: TRBJ1-4
cdr3_length: 15
cdr3_nt: TGCGCCAGCAGCGCACTGTCAGGTGGTAATGAAAAACTGTTTTTT
cdr3_aa: CASSALSGGNEKLFF

d_call: .
clone_size: .
v_call: TRBV9
j_call: TRBJ2-1
cdr3_length: 16
cdr3_nt: TGTGCCAGCAGCCCCTACAGGGTGGGCTCCTACAATGAGCAGTTCTTC
cdr3_aa: CASSPYRVGSYNEQFF

d_call: TRBD2
clone_size: .
v_call: TRBV7-2
j_call: TRBJ2-2
cdr3_length: 16
cdr3_nt: TGTGCCAGCAGCCCCCGTGGGGGCGGGGGGGACGGGGAGCTGTTTTTT
cdr3_aa: CASSPRGGGGDGELFF

d_call: .
clone_size: .
v_call: TRBV5-4
j_call: TRBJ2-7
cdr3_length: 14
cdr3_nt: TGTGCCAGCAGCTTGGGGCAGGTAACCTACGAGCAGTACTTC
cdr3_aa: CASSLGQVTYEQYF

d_call: .
clone_size: .
v_call: TRBV4-2
j_call: TRBJ2-7
cdr3_length: 15
cdr3_nt: TGTGCCAGCAGCTACGCACACCCTCCATCCTACGAGCAGTACTTC
cdr3_aa: CASSYAHPPSYEQYF

d_call: TRBD2
clone_size: .
v_call: TRBV7-2
j_call: TRBJ2-3
cdr3_length: 16
cdr3_nt: TGTGCCAGCAGCTTAGGTTTTGGCGGGAGCGCAGATACGCAGTATTTT
cdr3_aa: CASSLGFGGSADTQYF

d_call: TRBD2
clone_size: .
v_call: TRBV28
j_call: TRBJ2-3
cdr3_length: 15
cdr3_nt: TGTGCCTCGAGACAACTGGCGGGAGCGACAGATACGCAGTATTTT
cdr3_aa: CASRQLAGATDTQYF

d_call: .
clone_size: .
v_call: TRBV10-3
j_call: TRBJ2-1
cdr3_length: 14
cdr3_nt: TGTGCCATCAGTGTAGGCGGAGTGGTCAATGAGCAGTTCTTC
cdr3_aa: CAISVGGVVNEQFF

d_call: .
clone_size: .
v_call: TRBV6-1
j_call: TRBJ2-5
cdr3_length: 15
cdr3_nt: TGTGCCAGCAGTGTGCTCCCTGGGGCGCAAGAGACCCAGTACTTC
cdr3_aa: CASSVLPGAQETQYF

d_call: TRBD1
clone_size: .
v_call: TRBV6-5
j_call: TRBJ1-1
cdr3_length: 15
cdr3_nt: TGTGCCAGCAGTTACTCGTACAGGGGCAACACTGAAGCTTTCTTT
cdr3_aa: CASSYSYRGNTEAFF

d_call: TRBD2
clone_size: .
v_call: TRBV11-2
j_call: TRBJ2-5
cdr3_length: 15
cdr3_nt: TGTGCCAGCAGCGCCCGCTGGGGGGGCCAAGAGACCCAGTACTTC
cdr3_aa: CASSARWGGQETQYF

d_call: .
clone_size: .
v_call: TRBV4-3
j_call: TRBJ2-1
cdr3_length: 13
cdr3_nt: TGCGCCAGCAGCCAAGATTCCAGATCCTCTCAGTTCTTC
cdr3_aa: CASSQDSRSSQFF

d_call: .
clone_size: .
v_call: TRBV7-3
j_call: TRBJ2-3
cdr3_length: 14
cdr3_nt: TGTGCCAGCAGCTTATTGGGGCCGCGGGATACGCAGTATTTT
cdr3_aa: CASSLLGPRDTQYF

d_call: TRBD1
clone_size: .
v_call: TRBV28
j_call: TRBJ1-3
cdr3_length: 14
cdr3_nt: TGTGCCAGCACGGGGACAGGCTCTGGAAACACCATATATTTT
cdr3_aa: CASTGTGSGNTIYF

d_call: .
clone_size: .
v_call: TRBV7-6
j_call: TRBJ1-3
cdr3_length: 17
cdr3_nt: TGTGCCAGCAGCTTAATAGCCCCTGACAGCTCTGGAAACACCATATATTTT
cdr3_aa: CASSLIAPDSSGNTIYF

d_call: .
clone_size: .
v_call: TRBV7-2
j_call: TRBJ2-7
cdr3_length: 14
cdr3_nt: TGTGCCAGCAGCTTAGGAGGCATCGGCTACGAGCAGTACTTC
cdr3_aa: CASSLGGIGYEQYF

d_call: TRBD1
clone_size: .
v_call: TRBV11-3
j_call: TRBJ2-3
cdr3_length: 15
cdr3_nt: TGTGCCAGCAGCCCCGGACAGGGTGTCGCAGATACGCAGTATTTT
cdr3_aa: CASSPGQGVADTQYF

d_call: .
clone_size: .
v_call: TRBV28
j_call: TRBJ2-5
cdr3_length: 14
cdr3_nt: TGTGCCAGCACCTTAGGAGGGCGCGGGGAGACCCAGTACTTC
cdr3_aa: CASTLGGRGETQYF

d_call: TRBD1
clone_size: .
v_call: TRBV11-1
j_call: TRBJ2-7
cdr3_length: 13
cdr3_nt: TGTGCCAGCAGCTTACAGACAGGGATCGAGCAGTACTTC
cdr3_aa: CASSLQTGIEQYF

d_call: TRBD1
clone_size: .
v_call: TRBV4-1
j_call: TRBJ2-3
cdr3_length: 15
cdr3_nt: TGCGCCAGCAGCCAGGGACAGGGGAGGGCGGATACGCAGTATTTT
cdr3_aa: CASSQGQGRADTQYF

d_call: TRBD2
clone_size: .
v_call: TRBV7-9
j_call: TRBJ2-3
cdr3_length: 16
cdr3_nt: TGTGCCAGCAGCTTAGTTCGACTAGCAAGCACAGATACGCAGTATTTT
cdr3_aa: CASSLVRLASTDTQYF

d_call: .
clone_size: .
v_call: TRBV19
j_call: TRBJ2-7
cdr3_length: 12
cdr3_nt: TGTGCCAGTAGTTTCACAGGGTACGAGCAGTACTTC
cdr3_aa: CASSFTGYEQYF

d_call: .
clone_size: .
v_call: TRBV9
j_call: TRBJ2-1
cdr3_length: 19
cdr3_nt: TGTGCCAGCAGCGTAGCTGAGGGACAACCTAAGGGGACGCCCAATGAGCAGTTCTTC
cdr3_aa: CASSVAEGQPKGTPNEQFF

d_call: TRBD1
clone_size: .
v_call: TRBV5-4
j_call: TRBJ2-2
cdr3_length: 19
cdr3_nt: TGTGCCAGCAGCGGGATTGGGCTCACGGGGACAGTGAACACCGGGGAGCTGTTTTTT
cdr3_aa: CASSGIGLTGTVNTGELFF

d_call: TRBD1
clone_size: .
v_call: TRBV27
j_call: TRBJ1-1
cdr3_length: 16
cdr3_nt: TGTGCCAGCAGTCCCCCCCTTTACAGGGGGAGGACTGAAGCTTTCTTT
cdr3_aa: CASSPPLYRGRTEAFF

d_call: TRBD1
clone_size: .
v_call: TRBV28
j_call: TRBJ2-2
cdr3_length: 14
cdr3_nt: TGTGCCAGCAGTTTACGCCAGGGGGCCGGGGAGCTGTTTTTT
cdr3_aa: CASSLRQGAGELFF